This TCR beta chain was captured in a study of T cells in Graves' hyperthyroidism and ophthalmopathy. Study information: The authors collected peripheral blood at initial diagnosis, before any treatment.

The study's findings and limits: Ophthalmopathy was model-predicted a median approximately 6.4 months pre-onset. Ophthalmopathy was distinguished from stable hyperthyroidism by 13 V-J signatures.

The CDR3 sequence is 16 residues long. CDR1 and CDR2 (germline): SGHVS, FNYEAQ. The V and J ends lost 4 bases and 2 bases respectively, with 15 bases between them. About this clonotype: What it recognizes is unknown.

The TCR beta CDR3 regions underwent amplification using RNA transcripts as the source. A set of HTBI primers served as the primers for a first-round RT-PCR of the TCR CDR3. From the multiplex PCR reads, TCRdb called clonotypes with MiXCR, one entry per CDR3 protein. The sample includes more than 350,000 distinct CDR3 sequences, 14% to 15% of them seen just once. The study based diagnoses on clinical symptoms, serum thyroxine and TRAb, thyroid ultrasound and orbital computed tomography. The chain uses TRBV7-6 and TRBJ2-1, with D possibly matching TRBD1 (6 bases). Source material: blood. The origin of this receptor is a woman in her 30s with Graves' hyperthyroidism. The CDR3 protein is CASSYNQGSPYNEQFF. As DNA, the CDR3 is TGTGCCAGCAGCTATAATCAGGGGAGTCCCTACAATGAGCAGTTCTTC.